The 6 T cell receptor beta chains listed next were all sequenced from one sample in a study of early T cells in non-severe SARS-CoV-2 infection. MiXCR was run by TCRdb on the 5' RACE reads, yielding one entry per CDR3 protein. The table records 25,000 to 30,000 distinct CDR3 sequences, roughly 5.4% of them present only once. The source material was whole blood. The receptors shown here come from an adult who was a healthcare worker with PCR-confirmed SARS-CoV-2 infection or an uninfected control (not recorded which).

There are many counts of this clonotype. V gene TRBV12-3 or TRBV12-4 combines with J gene TRBJ2-7; a possible D gene is TRBD2 (6 bases). The V end was cut by 3 bases, the J end by 7 bases, with 10 bases between. The CDR3 runs 12 residues. The CDR3 sequence is CASSLVRGEQYF. CDR3 nucleotide sequence: TGTGCCAGCAGTTTGGTCCGGGGGGAGCAGTACTTC.

This clonotype showed up many times. The chain joins TRBV28 to TRBJ2-2, with 7 bases lining up with TRBD2. Germline assignment: CDR1 MDHEN and CDR2 SYDVKM. This CDR3 has 16 residues. The J segment lost 3 bases and the V segment lost 2 bases, leaving 6 bases of the junction unmatched. The CDR3 DNA reads as TGTGCCAGCAGTTTACCTAGCGCGGGGGACACCGGGGAGCTGTTTTTT. Translating gives CASSLPSAGDTGELFF.

The chain couples TRBV25-1 to TRBJ1-1; D unclear. This CDR3 contains 12 residues. CDR1 is MGHDK, CDR2 SYGVNS, per germline. The ends were cut back, 10 bases at V and 1 base at J, with 10 bases in the middle. The CDR3 nucleotides read TGTGCCACCCTAAGCAGGAACACTGAAGCTTTCTTT. Translating gives CATLSRNTEAFF.

This clonotype was counted ten times or more. The chain couples TRBV6-2 or TRBV6-3 to TRBJ2-7; D is possibly TRBD1 or TRBD2 (5 bases each). In germline, CDR1 is MNHEY, CDR2 SVGEGT. V lost 5 bases and J lost 4, with 18 bases in between. The CDR3 loop spans 15 amino acids. The DNA for the CDR3 is TGTGCCAGCAGTCCTCGGGGCTTCGGGGAATACGAGCAGTACTTC. Amino acids: CASSPRGFGEYEQYF.

There are many counts of this clonotype. V gene TRBV29-1 combines with J gene TRBJ1-1; D not certain. The CDR3 loop spans 10 amino acids. Germline V lookup: CDR1 SQVTM, CDR2 ANQGSEA. V was clipped by 5 bases and J by 3 bases, with 4 bases between them. The CDR3 sequence: CSVSDTEAFF. CDR3 sequence (DNA): TGCAGCGTTTCAGACACTGAAGCTTTCTTT.

This clonotype came up a few times. The chain recombines TRBV12-3 or TRBV12-4 with TRBJ1-1, with 10 bases lining up with TRBD1. Trimming removed 5 bases from V and 6 bases from J; junction bases left unmatched: 3. This CDR3 contains 13 residues. CDR3 region: CASSAGTGAEAFF. For the CDR3, the DNA is TGTGCCAGCAGTGCGGGGACAGGGGCTGAAGCTTTCTTT.